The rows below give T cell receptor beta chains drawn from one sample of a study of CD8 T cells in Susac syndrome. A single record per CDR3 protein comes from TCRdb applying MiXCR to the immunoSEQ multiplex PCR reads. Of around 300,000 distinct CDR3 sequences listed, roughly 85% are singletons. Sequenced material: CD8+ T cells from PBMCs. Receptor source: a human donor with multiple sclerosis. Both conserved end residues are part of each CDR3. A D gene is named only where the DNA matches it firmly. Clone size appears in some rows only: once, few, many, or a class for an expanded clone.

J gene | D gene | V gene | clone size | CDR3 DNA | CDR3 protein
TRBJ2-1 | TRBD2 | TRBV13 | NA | TGTGCCAGCAGCTGGGGACTAGCTGGTTCCTATGAGCAGTTCTTC | CASSWGLAGSYEQFF
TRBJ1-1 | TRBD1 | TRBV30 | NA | TGTGCCTGGAGTGCCGGGACAGGGAATGAAGCTTTCTTT | CAWSAGTGNEAFF
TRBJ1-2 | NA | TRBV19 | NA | TGTGCCAGTAAGCGGGCTCCAACTAACTATGGCTACACCTTC | CASKRAPTNYGYTF
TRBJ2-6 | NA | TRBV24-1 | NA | TGTGCCACCAGTACGCAGGGCTCTGGGGCCAACGTCCTGACTTTC | CATSTQGSGANVLTF
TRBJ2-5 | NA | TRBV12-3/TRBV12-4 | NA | TGTGCCAGCAGTTTTCTCCTTCGTGAGGCCGGGAGAGAGACCCAGTACTTC | CASSFLLREAGRETQYF
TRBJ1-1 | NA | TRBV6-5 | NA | TGTGCCAGCAGTCTACAGGCCCTCACAGGCCGCACTGAAGCTTTCTTT | CASSLQALTGRTEAFF
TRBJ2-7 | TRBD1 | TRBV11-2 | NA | TGTGCCAGCAGCTTAGTTTGGACAGGGGGTCACGAGCAGTACTTC | CASSLVWTGGHEQYF
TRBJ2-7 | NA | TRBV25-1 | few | TGTGCCAGCAGTGAATCCGGGACTCAGAGCTCCTACGAGCAGTACTTC | CASSESGTQSSYEQYF
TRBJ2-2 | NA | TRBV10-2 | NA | TGCGCCAGCAGCGAGGGACTTCCCACTACCGGGGAGCTGTTTTTT | CASSEGLPTTGELFF
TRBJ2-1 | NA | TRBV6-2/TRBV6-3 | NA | TGTGCCAGCAGTTACTCTGGGGGGTCTTTCTACAATGAGCAGTTCTTC | CASSYSGGSFYNEQFF
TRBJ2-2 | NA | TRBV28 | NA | TGTGCCAGCAGTTTACAGGGAGACACCGGGGAGCTGTTTTTT | CASSLQGDTGELFF
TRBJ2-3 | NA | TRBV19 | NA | TGTGCCAGTGATCAGGGTGACCCGGATACGCAGTATTTT | CASDQGDPDTQYF
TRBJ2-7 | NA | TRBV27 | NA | TGTGCCAGCAGTTTATTATCCAACTACGAGCAGTACTTC | CASSLLSNYEQYF
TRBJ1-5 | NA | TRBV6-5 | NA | TGTGCCAGCAGAAGCCAGGGCTATAGCAATCAGCCCCAGCATTTT | CASRSQGYSNQPQHF
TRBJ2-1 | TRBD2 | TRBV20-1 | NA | TGCAGTGCTACACCCCCCTTCGGGGGAGGGATCCACAATGAGCAGTTCTTC | CSATPPFGGGIHNEQFF
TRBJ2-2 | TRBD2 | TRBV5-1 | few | TGCGCCAGCAGCCCGACTAGCGAGAGGCCCGGGGAGCTGTTTTTT | CASSPTSERPGELFF